The source of this T cell receptor (beta chain) is a study of T cell responses to AZD1222 COVID-19 vaccine. A remark on this clone: Its antigen is still unknown.

The CDR3 is 13 amino acids. Germline lookup yields CDR1 SGHDN and CDR2 FVKESK. Trimming took off 3 bases at V and 8 bases at J, with 11 bases between the two ends. TCRdb's table, derived via immunoSEQ multiplex PCR, lists solely in-frame clones and lacks some. The data contain some 180,000 clones, over 85% of them seen just once; the ten biggest clones take up 3.6%. Study findings and constraints: Clonal diversity may have been underestimated in mostly white British donors.

This specimen was peripheral blood, taken 28 days after the second dose of the MenACWY control vaccine. The V gene is TRBV14, the J gene TRBJ2-1; D is uncertain. The origin of this receptor is an adult who received the MenACWY meningococcal vaccine as a control. CDR3 nucleotides: TGTGCCAGCAGCCATGATCTGGGGTATGAGCAGTTCTTC. Translating it yields CASSHDLGYEQFF.